The rows below give T cell receptor beta chains drawn from one sample of a study of cytotoxic CD8 clonotypes in ibrutinib-treated CLL. Measured with immunoSEQ multiplex PCR; TCRdb has only the in-frame clones, and not every one. The repertoire consists of under 300,000 clones, with roughly 74% occurring once and the leading ten covering 15%. The sequenced sample was PBMCs, obtained after 24 months of ibrutinib treatment. Source of these receptors: a human donor with chronic lymphocytic leukemia. The CDR3 runs from the conserved cysteine through the conserved F or W. A D gene is named only where the DNA matches it firmly. Clone size appears in some rows only: once, few, many, or a class for an expanded clone.

d_gene	j_gene	v_gene	abundance	CDR3aa	CDR3nt
-	TRBJ2-1	TRBV2	-	CASSGGVFSNEQFF	TGTGCCAGCAGTGGGGGGGTCTTTTCTAATGAGCAGTTCTTC
-	TRBJ1-2	TRBV30	few	CAWSAARDGYTF	TGTGCCTGGAGTGCGGCACGCGATGGCTACACCTTC
-	TRBJ1-2	TRBV7-9	-	CASRQPYGYTF	TGTGCCAGCAGACAGCCCTATGGCTACACCTTC
TRBD1	TRBJ1-1	TRBV10-3	-	CAINPTGERYTEAFF	TGTGCCATCAACCCGACAGGGGAACGGTACACTGAAGCTTTCTTT
TRBD1	TRBJ1-5	TRBV29-1	-	CSVAPTGQPQHF	TGCAGCGTTGCTCCGACAGGGCAGCCCCAGCATTTT
-	TRBJ2-1	TRBV25-1	-	CASSDLTGRREQFF	TGTGCCAGCAGTGACCTTACAGGGAGGCGTGAGCAGTTCTTC
-	TRBJ2-5	TRBV14	few	CASSPLSGSPTQYF	TGTGCCAGCAGCCCTCTATCGGGGAGCCCGACCCAGTACTTC
-	TRBJ1-4	TRBV10-2	-	CASSGASDPASQKLFF	TGCGCCAGCAGTGGGGCCTCGGACCCCGCAAGCCAAAAACTGTTTTTT
TRBD1	TRBJ1-5	TRBV27	-	CASSGQTGGGQPQHF	TGTGCCAGCAGTGGACAGACAGGGGGCGGTCAGCCCCAGCATTTT
TRBD1	TRBJ2-3	TRBV30	-	CAWNRGQGTDTQYF	TGTGCCTGGAACAGGGGGCAGGGCACAGATACGCAGTATTTT
-	TRBJ2-3	TRBV15	-	CATSRGRFGHF	TGTGCCACCAGCAGAGGGAGGTTCGGGCATTTT
-	TRBJ1-1	TRBV28	-	CASSLWDPPAAFF	TGTGCCAGCAGTTTATGGGATCCCCCGGCAGCTTTCTTT
-	TRBJ2-1	TRBV14	-	CASSHIGGVNYNEQFF	TGTGCCAGCAGCCATATAGGGGGAGTAAACTACAATGAGCAGTTCTTC
-	TRBJ2-1	TRBV27	-	CASSLGPWEQFF	TGTGCCAGCTCTTTAGGGCCCTGGGAGCAGTTCTTC
TRBD1	TRBJ1-1	TRBV7-9	few	CASSWGQTNTEAFF	TGTGCCAGCAGCTGGGGACAGACAAACACTGAAGCTTTCTTT
-	TRBJ2-5	TRBV5-1	few	CASRGLGTAGGTQYF	TGCGCCAGCAGGGGCCTCGGGACTGCTGGGGGGACCCAGTACTTC
-	TRBJ2-7	TRBV9	-	CASSPEGLWQYF	TGTGCCAGCAGCCCCGAGGGGTTATGGCAGTACTTC
-	TRBJ1-3	TRBV6-1	-	CASSEALPGNTIYF	TGTGCCAGCAGTGAAGCGTTACCTGGAAACACCATATATTTT